The 24 T cell receptor beta chains below all came from one sample that was sequenced in a study of blood T cell repertoires in COVID-19. The method was immunoSEQ multiplex PCR; TCRdb's version includes in-frame clones alone and lacks a portion of them. The sample holds about 280,000 clones; roughly 85% are singletons and the top ten take 9.4%. Sequencing was carried out using peripheral blood. These receptor sequences come from a woman aged 50 to 65 who had recovered from COVID-19.

The J gene is TRBJ1-4, the V gene TRBV19; D is unresolved. The CDR3 is 15 residues long. V lost 5 bases and J lost 0, with 10 bases in between. The germline V gene has CDR1 LNHDA and CDR2 SQIVND (reference sequence). CDR3 nucleotide sequence: TGTGCCAGTAGTCGGGTGATCCCAACTAATGAAAAACTGTTTTTT. This sequence encodes CASSRVIPTNEKLFF.

This clone has a single count. The chain uses TRBV11-2 and TRBJ2-1, with 10 bases fitting TRBD2. The CDR3 totals 16 residues. Germline V gene sequence: CDR1 SGHAT, CDR2 FQNNGV. V gave up 4 bases and J gave up 2 bases; unmatched junction bases: 5. CDR3 sequence reads: CASSYPGLAAYNEQFF. CDR3 DNA sequence: TGTGCCAGCAGCTACCCCGGACTAGCGGCCTACAATGAGCAGTTCTTC.

This clone has only a few counts. The gene calls are TRBV29-1 and TRBJ2-3; 9 bases line up with TRBD2. The CDR3 totals 17 residues. J lost 3 bases, V lost 4 bases, and 14 bases had no gene match. Germline V gene data show CDR1 as SQVTM and CDR2 as ANQGSEA. CDR3 in amino acids: CSVVWGGLAGNTDTQYF. The CDR3 coding sequence is TGCAGCGTTGTATGGGGTGGCCTAGCGGGGAATACAGATACGCAGTATTTT.

V gene TRBV19 combines with J gene TRBJ1-6; 10 bases are shared with TRBD1. V was clipped by 7 bases and J by 9 bases; unmatched bases: 9. This CDR3 has 15 residues. Germline V gene data show CDR1 as LNHDA and CDR2 as SQIVND (reference sequence). The CDR3: CASTPDRGLSSPLHF. In DNA form, the CDR3 reads TGTGCCAGTACTCCCGACAGGGGGCTGAGTTCACCCCTCCACTTT.

V and J are TRBV21-1 and TRBJ2-7; TRBD1, the D gene given by the table, was not confirmed from the DNA. TRBV21-1 is annotated as a pseudogene. This CDR3 is 15 amino acids long. For the CDR3, the DNA is TGTGCCAGCAGCAAATACCGGACAGGGGGGAACGAGCAGTACTTC. It yields the protein CASSKYRTGGNEQYF.

The CDR3: CASSGGGGSGSSYEQYF. The CDR3 region has the DNA TGTGCCAGCAGCGGGGGAGGCGGGAGTGGTTCGTCCTACGAGCAGTACTTC. The gene calls are TRBV7-2 and TRBJ2-7; TRBD2 agrees at 7 bases. Germline V gene lookup returns CDR1 SGHTA and CDR2 FQGNSA. Germline trimming cut 5 bases from V and 1 base from J; bases unmatched to any gene: 14. The CDR3 sequence is 17 residues long.

This chain uses TRBV7-9 with TRBJ2-1; 7 nucleotides align to TRBD1. The CDR3 is 15 amino acids. From germline, CDR1 is SEHNR and CDR2 FQNEAQ (reference sequence). J lost 5 bases, V lost 3 bases, and 7 bases had no gene match. The CDR3 DNA reads as TGTGCCAGCAGCTTGGGGTCCACAGGGGACAATGAGCAGTTCTTC. Encoded protein: CASSLGSTGDNEQFF. The full variable domain, rest sourced from reference TRBV7-9 and TRBJ2-1, is DTGVSQNPRHKITKRGQNVTFRCDPISEHNRLYWYRQTLGQGPEFLTYFQNEAQLEKSRLLSDRFSAERPKGSFSTLEIQRTEQGDSAMYLCASSLGSTGDNEQFFGPGTRLTVL.

The chain joins TRBV9 to TRBJ2-6; 7 bases fit TRBD1. This CDR3 region has 20 residues. Germline CDR1 SGDLS, CDR2 YYNGEE. V was pared by 0 bases and J by 2 bases, with 14 bases of the junction left unmatched. The CDR3 nucleotides are TGTGCCAGCAGCGTAGCCGACAGGGTTAGGATGCGCGCTGGGGCCAACGTCCTGACTTTC. Amino acid sequence: CASSVADRVRMRAGANVLTF. The variable domain in full, with the rest retrieved from reference TRBV9 and TRBJ2-6, is DSGVTQTPKHLITATGQRVTLRCSPRSGDLSVYWYQQSLDQGLQFLIQYYNGEERAKGNILERFSAQQFPDLHSELNLSSLELGDSALYFCASSVADRVRMRAGANVLTFGAGSRLTVL.

The CDR3 sequence: CATSDITSGGGYNEQFF. CDR3 DNA sequence: TGTGCCACCAGTGATATAACTAGCGGGGGTGGTTACAATGAGCAGTTCTTC. The rearrangement joins TRBV24-1 to TRBJ2-1; 11 nucleotides agree with TRBD2. The CDR3 covers 17 residues. In germline, CDR1 is KGHDR, CDR2 SFDVKD. The J segment lost 4 bases and the V segment lost 3 bases, leaving 7 bases of the junction unmatched.

This chain links TRBV6-5 with TRBJ1-6; perhaps TRBD1 as D (6 bases). There are 14 residues in the CDR3. Germline V gene sequence: CDR1 MNHEY, CDR2 SVGAGI. Trimming stripped 5 bases from V and 3 bases from J, with 8 bases between. Here the CDR3 reads CASSRQVYNSPLHF. Here the CDR3 DNA reads TGTGCCAGCAGTCGACAGGTCTATAATTCACCCCTCCACTTT.

This chain uses TRBV9 with TRBJ1-2; D call uncertain. The V end lost 1 base, the J end lost 2 bases, and 6 bases lay between the germline ends. The CDR3 totals 13 residues. Germline loops: CDR1 SGDLS, CDR2 YYNGEE. The DNA for the CDR3 is TGTGCCAGCAGCGTAATACAGAACTATGGCTACACCTTC. This encodes CASSVIQNYGYTF.

The J gene is TRBJ2-3, the V gene TRBV28; the D is unclear. Trimming removed 1 base from V and 3 bases from J, with 8 bases in between. This CDR3 is built from 14 residues. Germline CDR1 and CDR2: MDHEN and SYDVKM. The CDR3: CASSLFPGTDTQYF. The DNA of the CDR3 is TGTGCCAGCAGTTTATTTCCAGGAACAGATACGCAGTATTTT.

This clone was seen a few times. The rearrangement links TRBV7-9 to TRBJ2-3, with TRBD1 matching 10 bases. This CDR3 comprises 18 residues. Trimming took 10 bases from V and 0 from J; bases not matched to a gene: 16. Germline V gene data show CDR1 as SEHNR and CDR2 as FQNEAQ (reference sequence). The CDR3 reads CATPGTGDSGRSTDTQYF. CDR3 bases: TGTGCCACTCCCGGGACAGGGGATTCCGGGCGCAGCACAGATACGCAGTATTTT.

V gene TRBV3-1 (or the pseudogene TRBV3-2) combines with J gene TRBJ2-5, with a tentative D call TRBD2 (6 bases). CDR1 LGHDT and CDR2 YNNKEL come from the germline V gene (reference sequence). V was trimmed by 0 bases and J by 4 bases, leaving 12 bases between them. This CDR3 spans 15 amino acids. In DNA, the CDR3 is TGTGCCAGCAGCCAAGATCCCGGGGGTTCAGAGACCCAGTACTTC. Amino acids: CASSQDPGGSETQYF.

The chain combines TRBV27 with TRBJ2-3; 7 nucleotides line up with TRBD2. The V gene's germline CDR1 is MNHEY and CDR2 SMNVEV (reference sequence). CDR3 length: 15 amino acids. Trimming at V came to 3 bases and at J to 6 bases, leaving 9 bases not matched to a gene. The CDR3 DNA is TGTGCCAGCAGTTTTGGGGGAGGGGTGCGGGATACGCAGTATTTT. It translates to CASSFGGGVRDTQYF.

The genes are TRBV5-6 and TRBJ1-1; the D gene is possibly TRBD1 (6 bases). CDR1 SGHDT and CDR2 YYEEEE come from the germline V gene. The CDR3 sequence is 14 residues long. The germline V and J ends were trimmed by 0 bases and 4 bases, with 10 bases remaining between them. The chain's CDR3 is CASSLGGGSTEAFF. DNA of the CDR3: TGTGCCAGCAGCTTGGGAGGGGGTAGCACTGAAGCTTTCTTT. Variable domain in full (rest from reference TRBV5-6 and TRBJ1-1): DAGVTQSPTHLIKTRGQQVTLRCSPKSGHDTVSWYQQALGQGPQFIFQYYEEEERQRGNFPDRFSGHQFPNYSSELNVNALLLGDSALYLCASSLGGGSTEAFFGQGTRLTVV.

The chain combines TRBV5-1 with TRBJ2-7, with D uncertain. V lost 1 base, J lost 4 bases, and 12 bases lay in between. Per germline, CDR1 SGHRS and CDR2 YFSETQ. The CDR3 sequence is 14 residues long. The CDR3 protein is CASSLSGSFYEQYF. The CDR3 DNA is TGCGCCAGCAGCTTGTCAGGCTCATTTTACGAGCAGTACTTC.

The chain carries TRBV4-1 and TRBJ2-1; 10 bases map to TRBD2. In germline, CDR1 is MGHRA, CDR2 YSYEKL. The CDR3 is made up of 14 amino acids. V lost 2 bases and J lost 9; bases outside the gene matches: 4. The CDR3 reads CASSQKRGGSEQFF. CDR3 in DNA: TGCGCCAGCAGCCAAAAGCGGGGGGGCTCTGAGCAGTTCTTC.

The chain has TRBV27 and TRBJ2-1, with D unresolved. V was shortened by 0 bases and J by 8 bases, with 11 bases between the two germline ends. CDR3 length equals 14 residues. Germline assignment: CDR1 MNHEY and CDR2 SMNVEV (reference sequence). CDR3 sequence: CASSLSGPPHEQFF. The CDR3 bases are TGTGCCAGCAGTTTATCGGGCCCTCCACATGAGCAGTTCTTC.

This clone was detected ten times or more. V usage is TRBV28 and J usage is TRBJ2-7; D perhaps matches TRBD2 (6 bases). The CDR3 has 15 amino acids. Trimming took off 5 bases at V and 1 base at J, with 15 bases between the two ends. Germline V gene data show CDR1 as MDHEN and CDR2 as SYDVKM. The CDR3 DNA reads as TGTGCCAGCAGTCTTCGCGGGGTCAGGTCCTACGAGCAGTACTTC. Encoded protein: CASSLRGVRSYEQYF.

The rearrangement uses TRBV5-1 and TRBJ2-3; 9 positions agree with TRBD2. Germline V gene lookup returns CDR1 SGHRS and CDR2 YFSETQ. J gave up 0 bases and V 0 bases, and 5 bases lay outside the gene matches. The CDR3 has 17 amino acids. The CDR3 DNA reads as TGCGCCAGCAGCTTGGGGACTAGCGACACTAGCACAGATACGCAGTATTTT. Encoded protein: CASSLGTSDTSTDTQYF. The entire variable domain, with the rest obtained from reference TRBV5-1 and TRBJ2-3, is as follows: KAGVTQTPRYLIKTRGQQVTLSCSPISGHRSVSWYQQTPGQGLQFLFEYFSETQRNKGNFPGRFSGRQFSNSRSEMNVSTLELGDSALYLCASSLGTSDTSTDTQYFGPGTRLTVL.

This clone appeared a few times. The gene calls are TRBV5-4 and TRBJ1-6, with 10 bases that match TRBD1. Trimming at V came to 4 bases and at J to 10 bases, leaving 8 bases not matched to a gene. Germline V lookup: CDR1 SGHNT, CDR2 YYREEE (reference sequence). The CDR3 is made up of 15 amino acids. The chain's CDR3 is CASSLLGTGESPLHF. As DNA, the CDR3 is TGTGCCAGCAGCCTGCTCGGGACAGGGGAATCACCCCTCCACTTT.

This clone was counted once. The chain links TRBV12-5 to TRBJ2-7; unclear D gene. Trimming took off 5 bases at V and 3 bases at J, with 14 bases between the two ends. CDR1 LGHNT and CDR2 FRNRAP come from the germline V gene. This CDR3 has 14 residues. CDR3 sequence (DNA): TGTGCTAGTGGTGCTGACCAGGTTCACTACGAGCAGTACTTC. It specifies CASGADQVHYEQYF.

The rearrangement joins TRBV9 to TRBJ1-4; D unclear. From germline, CDR1 is SGDLS and CDR2 YYNGEE. The V and J ends lost 0 bases and 7 bases respectively, with 13 bases between them. This CDR3 is built from 15 residues. The DNA of the CDR3 is TGTGCCAGCAGCGTAGACTCTCGTCGGGGTGAAAAACTGTTTTTT. It encodes CASSVDSRRGEKLFF.